This entry lists 21 T cell receptor beta chains sequenced from one sample in a study of PD-1 blockade in classical Hodgkin lymphoma. The time point denotes: newly diagnosed, previously untreated cHL patient sample. Sequencing used immunoSEQ multiplex PCR; TCRdb keeps in-frame clones, though not all of them. The sample carries about 46,000 clones, approximately 91% recorded once. Source material: peripheral blood mononuclear cells (PBMCs). The receptors were sampled from a human donor with classical Hodgkin lymphoma.

The V and J genes are TRBV11-3 and TRBJ1-1, with TRBD1 matching 8 bases. The CDR3 has 12 amino acids. The germline CDR1 and CDR2 sequences are SGHNT and YENEEA. Losses at the gene ends were 4 bases for V and 9 bases for J; bases not matched to a gene: 4. The CDR3 DNA is TGTGCCAGCAGCTCCGGACAGGGACAAGCTTTCTTT. This codes for CASSSGQGQAFF. Supplemented by reference TRBV11-3 and TRBJ1-1, the full variable domain reads EAGVVQSPRYKIIEKKQPVAFWCNPISGHNTLYWYLQNLGQGPELLIRYENEEAVDDSQLPKDRFSAERLKGVDSTLKIQPAELGDSAVYLCASSSGQGQAFFGQGTRLTVV.

The chain recombines TRBV5-1 with TRBJ1-4, with no clear D. Germline CDR1 and CDR2: SGHRS and YFSETQ. The CDR3 runs 14 residues. V lost 2 bases and J 8 bases, leaving 13 bases between the germline ends. The CDR3 DNA sequence: TGCGCCAGCAGCTTCGGACCCAATGGAGAAAAACTGTTTTTT. It translates to CASSFGPNGEKLFF.

The J gene is TRBJ2-1, the V gene TRBV7-2; no reliable D call. Germline V gene data show CDR1 as SGHTA and CDR2 as FQGNSA. With 2 bases removed from V and 9 bases from J, the gap between germline ends came to 14 bases. This CDR3 is 14 amino acids long. CDR3 residues: CASSLSRPSGEQFF. CDR3 DNA: TGTGCCAGCAGCTTATCTAGGCCTTCGGGTGAGCAGTTCTTC.

The chain carries TRBV19 and TRBJ1-5; 8 bases are shared with TRBD1. V was pared by 11 bases and J by 3 bases, with 15 bases of the junction left unmatched. The CDR3 covers 16 residues. Germline loops: CDR1 LNHDA, CDR2 SQIVND (reference sequence). CDR3 DNA sequence: TGTGCCGCCAAATCCCTAGGACAGGGCCCCAATCAGCCCCAGCATTTT. Its protein product is CAAKSLGQGPNQPQHF.

The V and J genes are TRBV29-1 and TRBJ2-1; 7 nucleotides agree with TRBD1. This CDR3 region has 14 residues. The V segment lost 7 bases and the J segment 0 bases; nucleotides outside the gene matches: 6. Germline CDR1 reads SQVTM; CDR2 reads ANQGSEA. The CDR3 region is CSARGDSSYNEQFF. Here the CDR3 DNA reads TGCAGCGCGAGAGGGGACAGCTCCTACAATGAGCAGTTCTTC.

The genes are TRBV29-1 and TRBJ2-5; D may be TRBD1 (8 bases). Germline lookup yields CDR1 SQVTM and CDR2 ANQGSEA. V gave up 4 bases and J gave up 3 bases, with 21 bases separating them. This CDR3 has 16 amino acids. DNA for the CDR3: TGCAGCGTTGGGGGAGGGACAGGTAAAAGGGAAGAGACCCAGTACTTC. Amino acids: CSVGGGTGKREETQYF.

CDR3 region: CASSSVNNEQFF. The CDR3 bases are TGTGCCAGCAGTTCTGTCAACAATGAGCAGTTCTTC. The chain has TRBV6-5 and TRBJ2-1; D remains ambiguous. V was pared by 4 bases and J by 5 bases, with 6 bases between. Germline-derived CDR1 and CDR2 are MNHEY and SVGAGI. There are 12 residues in the CDR3.

The rearrangement links TRBV6-6 to TRBJ1-4; no firm D call. The V gene lost 0 bases and the J gene lost 8 bases, with 16 bases spanning the gap. The CDR3 runs to 16 residues. Per the germline V gene, CDR1 is MNHNY and CDR2 is SVGAGI (reference sequence). CDR3 loop: CASSYSTGRNREKLFF. In DNA form, the CDR3 reads TGTGCCAGCAGTTACTCGACCGGCCGTAATCGGGAAAAACTGTTTTTT.

CDR3 nucleotide sequence: TGCGCCAGCAGCTTGGGATTGAGGGGACCCTACGAGCAGTACGTC. Residues: CASSLGLRGPYEQYV. The chain combines TRBV5-1 with TRBJ2-7, with D possibly being TRBD1 or TRBD2 (5 bases each). The germline V and J ends were trimmed by 0 bases and 2 bases, with 12 bases remaining between them. Germline V gives CDR1 SGHRS, CDR2 YFSETQ. This CDR3 is built from 15 residues.

This clone appeared once. The rearrangement uses TRBV18 and TRBJ1-4; D possibly corresponds to TRBD1 (6 bases). V was clipped by 2 bases and J by 8 bases, with 12 bases between them. Germline V gives CDR1 KGHSH, CDR2 LQKENI. The CDR3 runs to 14 residues. CDR3 bases: TGTGCCAGCTCACCAATTAGGGGGAGAGAAAAACTGTTTTTT. It encodes CASSPIRGREKLFF.

The V gene is TRBV5-4, the J gene TRBJ2-7, with D unresolved. V was clipped by 4 bases and J by 0 bases, with 14 bases between them. Germline CDR1 reads SGHNT; CDR2 reads YYREEE (reference sequence). The CDR3 runs to 15 residues. The DNA for the CDR3 is TGTGCCAGCAGCCTGTCGGCAGCCGTCTCCTACGAGCAGTACTTC. It translates to CASSLSAAVSYEQYF.

The genes are TRBV20-1 and TRBJ2-5; TRBD2 is a possible D gene (5 bases). CDR3 length: 10 amino acids. Trimming cost V 5 bases and J 7 bases, with 8 bases left between them. Germline V gene data show CDR1 as DFQATT and CDR2 as SNEGSKA (reference sequence). The CDR3 reads CSAWAGTQYF. CDR3 bases: TGCAGTGCTTGGGCGGGGACCCAGTACTTC.

This chain connects TRBV9 to TRBJ2-1; D uncertain. Germline CDR1 and CDR2: SGDLS and YYNGEE. Trimming took off 5 bases at V and 3 bases at J, with 6 bases between the two ends. This CDR3 comprises 12 residues. Here the CDR3 reads CASREIYNEQFF. The CDR3 nucleotides read TGTGCCAGCAGAGAAATCTACAATGAGCAGTTCTTC.

This clone was observed a handful of times. The J gene is TRBJ1-2, the V gene TRBV9, with TRBD1 as a possible D gene (6 bases). Germline-derived CDR1 and CDR2 are SGDLS and YYNGEE. The CDR3 consists of 14 residues. The V end lost 2 bases, the J end lost 6 bases, and 14 bases lay between the germline ends. CDR3 DNA sequence: TGTGCCAGCAGCGTGGAGGGGGGCCCTGATGGCTACACCTTC. It encodes CASSVEGGPDGYTF.

This sequence joins TRBV28 and TRBJ1-1; D ambiguous. With 8 bases removed from V and 2 bases from J, the gap between germline ends came to 6 bases. CDR1 MDHEN and CDR2 SYDVKM come from the germline V gene. The CDR3 contains 11 residues. In DNA form, the CDR3 reads TGTGCCAGCCTCAGTAACACTGAAGCTTTCTTT. Translating gives CASLSNTEAFF.

This chain connects TRBV10-3 to TRBJ1-4, with 10 nucleotides matching TRBD1. CDR1 ENHRY and CDR2 SYGVKD come from the germline V gene. The J segment lost 8 bases and the V segment lost 3 bases, leaving 3 bases of the junction unmatched. This CDR3 is built from 14 residues. The DNA of the CDR3 is TGTGCCATCAGTGAAGACAGGGGGCAAGAAAAACTGTTTTTT. Its translation is CAISEDRGQEKLFF.

The rearrangement links TRBV7-7 to TRBJ2-5; D is unresolved. The germline CDR1 and CDR2 sequences are SSHAT and FNYEAQ (reference sequence). V gave up 2 bases and J gave up 3 bases, with 7 bases separating them. The CDR3 sequence is 13 residues long. CDR3 sequence: CASSLTVEETQYF. CDR3 DNA sequence: TGTGCCAGCAGCTTAACAGTCGAAGAGACCCAGTACTTC.

The chain employs TRBV28 and TRBJ1-5; D gene unclear. The CDR3 runs to 15 residues. V was clipped by 6 bases and J by 0 bases, with 12 bases between them. Germline V CDR1 and CDR2: MDHEN, SYDVKM. The CDR3 region is CASSRHNLSNQPQHF. For the CDR3, the DNA is TGTGCCAGCAGCCGACATAACCTTAGCAATCAGCCCCAGCATTTT.

V is TRBV5-1 and J is TRBJ2-1, with D unclear. Germline CDR1 is SGHRS and CDR2 is YFSETQ. The CDR3 spans 15 residues. V lost 1 base and J lost 3, with 11 bases in between. CDR3 residues: CASSLLGNGYNEQFF. The CDR3, as DNA: TGCGCCAGCAGCTTGCTGGGGAATGGCTACAATGAGCAGTTCTTC.

The CDR3 region is CSVVGWGLRGTEAFF. Here the CDR3 DNA reads TGCAGCGTTGTAGGTTGGGGGCTAAGGGGAACTGAAGCTTTCTTT. V gene TRBV29-1 combines with J gene TRBJ1-1; the D gene is possibly TRBD1 (6 bases). The CDR3 runs to 15 residues. Per the germline V gene, CDR1 is SQVTM and CDR2 is ANQGSEA. V dropped 4 bases and J dropped 5 bases, with 20 bases sitting between them.

The chain uses TRBV15 and TRBJ2-3; tentatively, D is TRBD1 (5 bases). This CDR3 has 15 residues. Germline V gene data show CDR1 as LNHNV and CDR2 as YYDKDF (reference sequence). V gave up 0 bases and J gave up 1 base, with 8 bases separating them. Written as DNA, the CDR3 is TGTGCCACCAGCAGAGAAGGGGTAGGCACAGATACGCAGTATTTT. It encodes CATSREGVGTDTQYF.